In this sample, the clone carrying this TCR beta chain turned up a few times. The antigen remains unidentified. The repertoire was sequenced with immunoSEQ multiplex PCR; TCRdb's copy has only in-frame clones and lacks some. The data contain about 460,000 clones, 89% of them singletons. This record belongs to a study of Ad26.COV2.S vaccination and SARS-CoV-2 variants. The CDR3 loop spans 15 amino acids. V lost 6 bases and J lost 2; bases outside the gene matches: 5. Looked up from germline, CDR1 is SNHLY and CDR2 is FYNNEI. Study-level findings and limits: Reportedly, spike-specific CD8+ and CD4+ T cell responses achieved substantial breadth once vaccination had taken place. It is possible that the TCR breadth and depth analyses underestimated the total T cell responses.

Treatment of the sample: some 20 received Ad26.COV2.S at low or high dose, single or two shots; roughly five received placebo; per-sample allocation not given. All samples were drawn on day 63, counting from the first vaccine or placebo injection. The receptor was isolated from a person between 18 and 65 years old who received the Ad26.COV2.S COVID-19 vaccine or a placebo. The sequencing used peripheral blood, collected in a trial of Ad26.COV2.S vaccine versus placebo. The chain links TRBV2 to TRBJ2-1; TRBD2 aligns across 9 bases. The CDR3 region is CASRFSGSTYNEQFF. In DNA, the CDR3 is TGTGCCAGCAGGTTTAGCGGGAGTACCTACAATGAGCAGTTCTTC.